The 3 T cell receptor beta chains reported below all come from one sample, sequenced in a study of HIV-infected patients and healthy controls. TCRdb ran MiXCR on the 5' RACE reads and lists one entry per CDR3 protein. The table lists about 67,000 distinct CDR3 sequences, 16% of them singletons. Sample: CD4+ T cells from blood. The receptors originated from a human donor in good health.

This clonotype was seen at least ten times. This chain links TRBV25-1 with TRBJ1-6; 7 bases are a match to TRBD1. Germline-derived CDR1 and CDR2 are MGHDK and SYGVNS. V lost 5 bases, J lost 7 bases, and 8 bases stayed unmatched. CDR3 size: 15 residues. CDR3 sequence reads: CASSQGEERNSPLHF. The CDR3 DNA follows: TGTGCCAGCAGTCAGGGGGAGGAAAGGAATTCACCCCTCCACTTT.

The chain uses TRBV19 and TRBJ2-3; perhaps TRBD2 as D (6 bases). Germline V gene lookup returns CDR1 LNHDA and CDR2 SQIVND (reference sequence). There are 16 residues in the CDR3. V was trimmed by 6 bases and J by 5 bases, leaving 21 bases between them. The CDR3 DNA follows: TGTGCCAGTAGCGTCGGCGGGATGTCGGGGAGAGATACGCAGTATTTT. It translates to CASSVGGMSGRDTQYF.

This clonotype is medium-sized by share. The V gene is TRBV7-2, the J gene TRBJ2-1; D unresolved. This CDR3 contains 12 residues. Between the trimmed V and J ends, which lost 5 bases and 7 bases, there was a span of 9 bases. Germline CDR1 and CDR2: SGHTA and FQGNSA. DNA for the CDR3: TGTGCCAGCAGCAAACGGAAAAATGAGCAGTTCTTC. Protein product: CASSKRKNEQFF.